This TCR beta chain was sequenced for a study of shared clonotypes between healthy human individuals. Deep was the level used in running the assay. Libraries were prepared by immunoSEQ multiplex PCR; TCRdb keeps only in-frame clonotypes and omits some of them. The sample holds about a million clones, about 77% seen once. With V trimmed by 2 bases and J by 6 bases, 10 bases remained unmatched. Germline assignment: CDR1 SGHTA and CDR2 FQGNSA. The length of the CDR3 is 16 residues. Concerning this clone: What it binds is unknown.

Study conclusions and caveats: Among donors, the sharing of clonotypes was expected to be influenced by sequencing depth.

The sequenced material came from memory CD4+ T cells sorted from blood. Subset specified: CD45RA-negative fraction. V usage is TRBV7-2 and J usage is TRBJ2-7; 10 nucleotides align to TRBD2. The receptor's source is a man younger than 35 in good health. CDR3 residues: CASSLIASGSFSEQYF. As DNA, the CDR3 is TGTGCCAGCAGCTTAATCGCTAGCGGGAGTTTCTCCGAGCAGTACTTC.